This entry lists 25 T cell receptor beta chains sequenced from one sample in a study of blood T cell repertoires in COVID-19. Libraries were prepared by immunoSEQ multiplex PCR; TCRdb keeps only in-frame clonotypes and omits some of them. The sample lists approximately 300,000 clones; roughly 90% were seen once. The specimen sequenced was peripheral blood. The receptors were sampled from a man aged 18 to 29 who had recovered from COVID-19.

The genes are TRBV6-5 and TRBJ2-7; TRBD1 agrees at 8 bases. After removal of 5 bases from V and 4 bases from J, the junction contained 10 bases not matched to a gene. Germline lookup yields CDR1 MNHEY and CDR2 SVGAGI. The CDR3 is 15 amino acids. In nucleotides, the CDR3 is TGTGCCAGCAGTACACCCAACAGGGGGTCGTACGAGCAGTACTTC. As protein: CASSTPNRGSYEQYF.

The chain recombines TRBV6-1 with TRBJ1-1; D possibly corresponds to TRBD1 (6 bases). The CDR3 covers 14 residues. Germline CDR1 MNHNS, CDR2 SASEGT. V lost 3 bases and J lost 6, with 14 bases in between. Here the CDR3 reads CASSEGAYLPEAFF. Written as DNA, the CDR3 is TGTGCCAGCAGTGAGGGGGCGTACCTGCCTGAAGCTTTCTTT.

The rearrangement uses TRBV7-6 and TRBJ2-5; D is perhaps TRBD2 (6 bases). This CDR3 is built from 11 residues. The ends were cut back, 5 bases at V and 7 bases at J, with 8 bases in the middle. Germline CDR1 is SGHVS and CDR2 is FNYEAQ. The CDR3 nucleotides read TGTGCCAGCAGCCGTAGCGGGACCCAGTACTTC. It yields the protein CASSRSGTQYF.

This chain uses TRBV14 with TRBJ1-2; D remains unclear. CDR1 and CDR2 (germline): SGHDN, FVKESK. Trimming left V 1 base short and J 7 bases short, with 16 bases between. The CDR3 has 15 amino acids. The CDR3 region is CASSQASPAAFGYTF. The CDR3 coding sequence is TGTGCCAGCAGCCAAGCGTCGCCCGCGGCCTTTGGCTACACCTTC.

This chain links TRBV7-9 with TRBJ2-7; 13 bases map to TRBD2. Losses at the gene ends were 3 bases for V and 0 bases for J; bases not matched to a gene: 11. This CDR3 contains 19 residues. CDR1 and CDR2 from the germline V gene are SEHNR and FQNEAQ (reference sequence). The CDR3 here is CASSFRTSGSRWPSYEQYF. As DNA, the CDR3 is TGTGCCAGCAGCTTCCGGACTAGCGGGAGTCGTTGGCCCTCCTACGAGCAGTACTTC. Combining the CDR3 with reference TRBV7-9 and TRBJ2-7 gives the whole variable domain DTGVSQNPRHKITKRGQNVTFRCDPISEHNRLYWYRQTLGQGPEFLTYFQNEAQLEKSRLLSDRFSAERPKGSFSTLEIQRTEQGDSAMYLCASSFRTSGSRWPSYEQYFGPGTRLTVT.

The chain carries TRBV4-2 and TRBJ2-7; D is unresolved. The CDR3 sequence is 16 residues long. The germline V gene encodes CDR1 LGHNA and CDR2 YNFKEQ. V dropped 1 base and J dropped 0 bases, with 13 bases sitting between them. CDR3 DNA: TGTGCCAGCAGCCAAGTGTATATACAGAGCTCCTACGAGCAGTACTTC. It translates to CASSQVYIQSSYEQYF.

This clone was picked up one time. This chain joins TRBV9 and TRBJ1-1; D perhaps matches TRBD1 (6 bases). The CDR3 extends over 12 amino acids. CDR1 and CDR2 from the germline V gene are SGDLS and YYNGEE. Trimming stripped 3 bases from V and 11 bases from J, with 14 bases between. The CDR3 here is CASSGTGPGAFF. The CDR3 DNA is TGTGCCAGCAGCGGCACAGGGCCAGGTGCTTTCTTT.

This chain joins TRBV5-1 and TRBJ2-7, with 9 bases matching TRBD1. The J segment lost 0 bases and the V segment lost 4 bases, leaving 8 bases of the junction unmatched. From germline, CDR1 is SGHRS and CDR2 YFSETQ. CDR3 length: 16 amino acids. CDR3 coding DNA: TGCGCCAGCAGCGGGGGGACAGGGCCAAGCTCCTACGAGCAGTACTTC. This codes for CASSGGTGPSSYEQYF.

The genes are TRBV7-9 and TRBJ2-4; the match to TRBD2 covers 9 bases. V dropped 4 bases and J dropped 12; count of bases not matched to a gene: 10. This CDR3 region has 14 residues. Germline CDR1 SEHNR, CDR2 FQNEAQ (reference sequence). The CDR3 DNA reads as TGTGCCAGCAGCTATAGCGGGGGCGAGGTTGGTCAGTACTTC. Residues: CASSYSGGEVGQYF.

The genes are TRBV4-3 and TRBJ2-1, with D uncertain. Trimming cost V 1 base and J 1 base, with 8 bases left between them. The CDR3 totals 15 residues. Germline-derived CDR1 and CDR2 are LGHNA and YSLEER. The CDR3 DNA reads TGCGCCAGCAGCCAAGGGCTAGAGTCCTACAATGAGCAGTTCTTC. It translates to CASSQGLESYNEQFF.

V gene TRBV4-1 combines with J gene TRBJ1-1; D gene unclear. V lost 1 base and J 1 base, leaving 16 bases between the germline ends. The CDR3 runs to 17 residues. CDR1 and CDR2 (germline): MGHRA, YSYEKL. CDR3: CASSQASSGGGNTEAFF. CDR3 DNA sequence: TGCGCCAGCAGCCAAGCATCATCCGGCGGTGGGAACACTGAAGCTTTCTTT.

V is TRBV6-5 and J is TRBJ2-3, with D maybe TRBD2 (5 bases). The CDR3 is 15 residues long. The germline V gene has CDR1 MNHEY and CDR2 SVGAGI. Trimming left V 4 bases short and J 0 bases short, with 11 bases between. This CDR3 is CASSSVGASTDTQYF. In DNA form, the CDR3 reads TGTGCCAGCAGTTCTGTGGGAGCTAGCACAGATACGCAGTATTTT.

The rearrangement joins TRBV18 to TRBJ2-3; 8 bases match TRBD2. Germline CDR1 KGHSH, CDR2 LQKENI. The CDR3 extends over 14 amino acids. With V trimmed by 3 bases and J by 2 bases, 1 base remained unmatched. Written as DNA, the CDR3 is TGTGCCAGCTCACCCGGGAGGGTCACAGATACGCAGTATTTT. It yields the protein CASSPGRVTDTQYF.

This chain links TRBV19 with TRBJ1-5; D remains ambiguous. The CDR3 runs 15 residues. V lost 3 bases and J lost 3, with 12 bases in between. Germline values: CDR1 LNHDA, CDR2 SQIVND (reference sequence). CDR3 sequence: CASSITRRLNQPQHF. CDR3 nucleotides: TGTGCCAGTAGTATTACGAGGCGGCTCAATCAGCCCCAGCATTTT.

The chain is built from TRBV23-1 and TRBJ2-3; 7 bases are shared with TRBD2. TRBV23-1 is an open reading frame whose function is uncertain. The length of the CDR3 is 16 residues. Unmatched junction bases numbered 13, after V lost 6 bases and J lost 4 bases. CDR3 in DNA: TGCGCCAGCAGCCCTGGGACGGGAGGTGCCCCAGATACGCAGTATTTT. This translates into CASSPGTGGAPDTQYF.

The genes are TRBV4-1 and TRBJ2-5, with TRBD1 matching over 7 bases. The germline CDR1 and CDR2 sequences are MGHRA and YSYEKL. With V trimmed by 4 bases and J by 2 bases, 10 bases remained unmatched. The CDR3 totals 16 residues. Written as DNA, the CDR3 is TGCGCCAGCAGCCGGAATTTCGGGACAGAACAAGAGACCCAGTACTTC. It encodes CASSRNFGTEQETQYF.

The sample holds many counts of this clone. This chain joins TRBV2 and TRBJ1-2; D perhaps matches TRBD1 (6 bases). Between the trimmed V and J ends, which lost 5 bases and 2 bases, there was a span of 12 bases. The germline V gene has CDR1 SNHLY and CDR2 FYNNEI. The length of the CDR3 is 14 residues. The CDR3 loop is CASSPGVRNYGYTF. The CDR3 bases are TGTGCCAGCAGTCCAGGGGTGAGGAACTATGGCTACACCTTC.

V usage is TRBV30 and J usage is TRBJ1-2; D is uncertain. Looked up from germline, CDR1 is GTSNPN and CDR2 is SVGIG (reference sequence). V was trimmed by 4 bases and J by 4 bases, leaving 13 bases between them. The CDR3 covers 13 residues. The CDR3 sequence is CAWIPGAGYGYTF. In DNA, the CDR3 is TGTGCCTGGATCCCCGGCGCAGGCTATGGCTACACCTTC.

V gene TRBV7-2 combines with J gene TRBJ2-7; 9 nucleotides align to TRBD1. The ends lost 1 base at V and 5 bases at J; junction bases unmatched: 0. This CDR3 has 13 amino acids. Germline V gives CDR1 SGHTA, CDR2 FQGNSA. The CDR3 coding sequence is TGTGCCAGCAGCTTAGGGACAGGGGACGAGCAGTACTTC. It translates to CASSLGTGDEQYF.

J is TRBJ2-5 and V is TRBV4-3, with 12 bases aligning to TRBD2. The V gene end was trimmed by 4 bases and the J gene end by 4 bases; junction bases not matched to a gene: 10. The CDR3 consists of 17 residues. The V gene's germline CDR1 is LGHNA and CDR2 YSLEER. The CDR3 sequence: CASSPTRTSGASETQYF. CDR3 nucleotides: TGCGCCAGCAGCCCCACGAGGACTAGCGGGGCGTCAGAGACCCAGTACTTC.

This clone was recorded only once. The chain uses TRBV7-2 and TRBJ2-1; D might be TRBD2 (7 bases). Germline loops: CDR1 SGHTA, CDR2 FQGNSA. Trimming stripped 1 base from V and 3 bases from J, with 10 bases between. CDR3 size: 15 residues. The chain's CDR3 is CASSLGGGFYNEQFF. The CDR3 DNA reads TGTGCCAGCAGCTTAGGCGGGGGCTTCTACAATGAGCAGTTCTTC.

The chain has TRBV6-5 and TRBJ2-5, with 10 bases that match TRBD2. Germline lookup yields CDR1 MNHEY and CDR2 SVGAGI. V lost 4 bases, J lost 2 bases, and 1 base stayed unmatched. There are 14 residues in the CDR3. In DNA, the CDR3 is TGTGCCAGCAGTTGGGGACTAGCGCAAGAGACCCAGTACTTC. It translates to CASSWGLAQETQYF.

The gene calls are TRBV27 and TRBJ2-7; 10 bases align to TRBD2. The CDR3 is 14 amino acids. CDR1 and CDR2 from the germline V gene are MNHEY and SMNVEV (reference sequence). With 4 bases clipped from V and 6 bases from J, the junction kept 6 bases outside the gene matches. The CDR3 sequence is CASSSLAGDPEQYF. CDR3 DNA: TGTGCCAGCAGTTCTCTAGCGGGAGATCCCGAGCAGTACTTC.

This chain joins TRBV7-9 and TRBJ2-1; D not certain. CDR3 length: 10 residues. V lost 8 bases to trimming and J lost 10 bases, with 9 bases between them. Germline-derived CDR1 and CDR2 are SEHNR and FQNEAQ (reference sequence). CDR3 bases: TGTGCCAGCTCAGGCGTAGAGCAGTTCTTC. Its protein is CASSGVEQFF.

The chain has TRBV15 and TRBJ2-7; D may be TRBD1 (6 bases). This CDR3 has 14 residues. CDR1 and CDR2 (germline): LNHNV, YYDKDF (reference sequence). The ends were cut back, 1 base at V and 3 bases at J, with 10 bases in the middle. CDR3: CATSRGTVLYEQYF. DNA for the CDR3: TGTGCCACCAGCAGAGGGACAGTGCTCTACGAGCAGTACTTC.